The 8 T cell receptor beta chains reported below all come from one sample, sequenced in a study of cytomegalovirus exposure and HLA in healthy donors. PCR primers comprised 60 Vbeta and 13 Jbeta primers. Assay: immunoSEQ multiplex PCR; the TCRdb copy retains only in-frame clones and omits some. The sample includes under 80,000 clones, around 63% of them seen just once. The material sequenced was PBMCs. The receptors stem from a woman aged 25 to 39 in good health and CMV-seronegative.

The chain has TRBV7-9 and TRBJ1-3; D call uncertain. There are 12 residues in the CDR3. Germline V CDR1 and CDR2: SEHNR, FQNEAQ (reference sequence). As DNA, the CDR3 is TGTGCATTTTTGAGCTCTGGAAACACCATATATTTT. It specifies CAFLSSGNTIYF. Together with reference TRBV7-9 and TRBJ1-3, the CDR3 gives the full variable domain: DTGVSQNPRHKITKRGQNVTFRCDPISEHNRLYWYRQTLGQGPEFLTYFQNEAQLEKSRLLSDRFSAERPKGSFSTLEIQRTEQGDSAMYLCAFLSSGNTIYFGEGSWLTVV.

V gene TRBV6-1 combines with J gene TRBJ2-3; D gene ambiguous. The germline V gene encodes CDR1 MNHNS and CDR2 SASEGT. Between the trimmed V and J ends, which lost 8 bases and 6 bases, there was a span of 18 bases. This CDR3 is 14 amino acids long. The CDR3 DNA is TGTGCCAGCTCGTCTGGGCGCAGTGGGGATACGCAGTATTTT. This sequence encodes CASSSGRSGDTQYF.

This sequence joins TRBV5-1 and TRBJ2-2; 9 bases line up with TRBD2. Unmatched junction bases numbered 6, after V lost 0 bases and J lost 6 bases. The V gene's germline CDR1 is SGHRS and CDR2 YFSETQ. The CDR3 totals 16 residues. CDR3 nucleotide sequence: TGCGCCAGCAGCTTGGCCGCCAGCGGGGGGTCCGGGGAGCTGTTTTTT. Translated: CASSLAASGGSGELFF.

The chain recombines TRBV18 with TRBJ2-1; TRBD2 agrees at 7 bases. CDR1 is KGHSH, CDR2 LQKENI, per germline. The CDR3 spans 12 residues. J was trimmed by 10 bases and V by 6 bases; bases with no gene match: 6. DNA of the CDR3: TGTGCCAGCTCGTATACTAGCGACGAGCAGTTCTTC. It yields the protein CASSYTSDEQFF.

The J gene is TRBJ2-1, the V gene TRBV6-5; TRBD2 might be the D (6 bases). CDR1 and CDR2 from the germline V gene are MNHEY and SVGAGI. V lost 9 bases to trimming and J lost 0 bases, with 15 bases between them. This CDR3 has 15 residues. CDR3 nucleotides: TGTGCCAGTAAACATAGACTAGACTCCTACAATGAGCAGTTCTTC. Amino acid sequence: CASKHRLDSYNEQFF.

The J gene is TRBJ2-5, the V gene TRBV29-1; 7 bases match TRBD1. The CDR3 contains 13 residues. V was clipped by 3 bases and J by 3 bases; unmatched bases: 4. Germline-derived CDR1 and CDR2 are SQVTM and ANQGSEA. CDR3 in amino acids: CSVDPGQEETQYF. As DNA, the CDR3 is TGCAGCGTTGATCCCGGACAGGAAGAGACCCAGTACTTC.

V usage is TRBV5-1 and J usage is TRBJ2-3, with 12 bases matching TRBD2. V shed 7 bases, J shed 6 bases, and the junction held 9 bases outside the gene matches. The CDR3 contains 15 residues. Per germline, CDR1 SGHRS and CDR2 YFSETQ. The CDR3 DNA follows: TGCGCCAGCGGCCGGGCTAGCGGGGGGGAGGATACGCAGTATTTT. Translated, it gives CASGRASGGEDTQYF. Supplemented by reference TRBV5-1 and TRBJ2-3, the full variable domain reads KAGVTQTPRYLIKTRGQQVTLSCSPISGHRSVSWYQQTPGQGLQFLFEYFSETQRNKGNFPGRFSGRQFSNSRSEMNVSTLELGDSALYLCASGRASGGEDTQYFGPGTRLTVL.

This clone was recorded a few times. The V and J genes are TRBV7-9 and TRBJ1-5; TRBD1 matches 7 bases. Germline CDR1 SEHNR, CDR2 FQNEAQ (reference sequence). The CDR3 totals 13 residues. With V trimmed by 5 bases and J by 7 bases, 5 bases remained unmatched. CDR3 region: CASSLDREQPQHF. The CDR3 nucleotides read TGTGCCAGCAGCCTCGACAGGGAACAGCCCCAGCATTTT.